Given below is one TCR beta chain in context. Trimming took off 4 bases at V and 0 bases at J, with 12 bases between the two ends. Germline CDR1 is MGHRA and CDR2 is YSYEKL. This CDR3 has 16 residues. As to treatment: oral pan-JAK inhibitor, 5-10 mg twice daily. Extracted RNA was reverse transcribed into cDNA, the sequencing template. Assay: immunoSEQ multiplex PCR; the TCRdb copy retains only in-frame clones and omits some. This table has around 99,000 clones, roughly 89% appearing once. These data come from a study of CD8+ T cells in alopecia areata. This receptor was taken from a human donor with alopecia areata. The rearrangement uses TRBV4-1 and TRBJ2-2, with D tentatively TRBD1 (6 bases). The specimen comprised CD8+ T cells sorted from blood, sampled at week 24, from a patient treated with tofacitinib. The CDR3: CASSPAGTTNTGELFF. For the CDR3, the DNA is TGCGCCAGCAGCCCAGCCGGGACAACGAACACCGGGGAGCTGTTTTTT.